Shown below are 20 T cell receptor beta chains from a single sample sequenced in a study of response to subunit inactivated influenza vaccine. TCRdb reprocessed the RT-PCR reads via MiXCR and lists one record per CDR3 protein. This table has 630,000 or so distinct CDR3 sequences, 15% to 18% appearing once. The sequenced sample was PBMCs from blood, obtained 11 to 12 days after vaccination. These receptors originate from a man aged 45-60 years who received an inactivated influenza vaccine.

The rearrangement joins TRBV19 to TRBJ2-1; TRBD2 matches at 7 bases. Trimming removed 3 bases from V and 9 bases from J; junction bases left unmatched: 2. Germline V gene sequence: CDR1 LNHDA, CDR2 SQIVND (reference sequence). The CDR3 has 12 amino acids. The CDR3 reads CASSMGGIEQFF. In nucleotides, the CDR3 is TGTGCCAGTAGTATGGGAGGGATTGAGCAGTTCTTC.

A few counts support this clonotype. This chain's CDR3 is CSALDPTSGNTIYF. CDR3 in DNA: TGCAGTGCCTTAGACCCTACCTCTGGAAACACCATATATTTT. The rearrangement joins TRBV20-1 to TRBJ1-3, with D unresolved. V gave up 6 bases and J gave up 0 bases, with 12 bases separating them. The CDR3 has 14 residues. Germline CDR1 DFQATT, CDR2 SNEGSKA (reference sequence).

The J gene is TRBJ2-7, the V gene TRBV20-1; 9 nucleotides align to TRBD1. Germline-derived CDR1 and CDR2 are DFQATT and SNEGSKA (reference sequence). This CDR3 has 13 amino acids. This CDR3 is CSPGQGISYEQYF. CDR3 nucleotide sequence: TGCAGCCCGGGACAGGGTATCTCCTACGAGCAGTACTTC.

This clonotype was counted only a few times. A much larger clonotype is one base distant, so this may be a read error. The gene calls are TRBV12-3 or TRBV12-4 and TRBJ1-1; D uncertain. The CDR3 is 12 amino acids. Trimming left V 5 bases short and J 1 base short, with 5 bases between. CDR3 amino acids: CASSHRNTEAFF. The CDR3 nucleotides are TGTGCCAGCAGTCACCGGAACACTGAAGCTTTCTTT.

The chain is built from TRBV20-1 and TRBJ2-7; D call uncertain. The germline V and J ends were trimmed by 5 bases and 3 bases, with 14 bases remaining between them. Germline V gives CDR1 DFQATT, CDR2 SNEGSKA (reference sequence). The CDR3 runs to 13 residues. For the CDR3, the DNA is TGCAGTGCTCTGGCCGTATTAGGCTACGAGCAGTACTTC. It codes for CSALAVLGYEQYF.

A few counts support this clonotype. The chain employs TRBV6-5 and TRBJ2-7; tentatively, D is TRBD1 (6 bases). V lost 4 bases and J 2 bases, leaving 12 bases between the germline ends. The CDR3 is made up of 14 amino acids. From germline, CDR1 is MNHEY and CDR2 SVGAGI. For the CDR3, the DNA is TGTGCCAGCAGTTCTTCCAGGGGAGCCTACGAGCAGTACTTC. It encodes CASSSSRGAYEQYF.

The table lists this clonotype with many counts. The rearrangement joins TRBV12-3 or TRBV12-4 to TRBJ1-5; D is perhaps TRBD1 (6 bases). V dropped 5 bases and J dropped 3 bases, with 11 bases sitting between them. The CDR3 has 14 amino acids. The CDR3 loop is CASSRGQPNQPQHF. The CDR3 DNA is TGTGCCAGCAGTCGAGGACAGCCCAATCAGCCCCAGCATTTT.

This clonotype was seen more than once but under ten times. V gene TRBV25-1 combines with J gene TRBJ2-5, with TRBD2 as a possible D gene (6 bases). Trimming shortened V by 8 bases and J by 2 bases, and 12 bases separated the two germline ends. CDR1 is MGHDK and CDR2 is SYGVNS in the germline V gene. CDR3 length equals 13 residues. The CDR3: CASARGSQETQYF. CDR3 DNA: TGTGCCAGCGCCCGGGGGTCACAAGAGACCCAGTACTTC. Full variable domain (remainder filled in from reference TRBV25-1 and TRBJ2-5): EADIYQTPRYLVIGTGKKITLECSQTMGHDKMYWYQQDPGMELHLIHYSYGVNSTEKGDLSSESTVSRIRTEHFPLTLESARPSHTSQYLCASARGSQETQYFGPGTRLLVL.

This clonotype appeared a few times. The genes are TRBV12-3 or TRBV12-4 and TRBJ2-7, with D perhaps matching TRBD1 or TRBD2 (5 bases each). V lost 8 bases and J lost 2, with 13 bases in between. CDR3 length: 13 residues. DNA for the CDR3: TGTGCCAGCGGTGGGCAGGGAGCCTACGAGCAGTACTTC. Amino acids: CASGGQGAYEQYF.

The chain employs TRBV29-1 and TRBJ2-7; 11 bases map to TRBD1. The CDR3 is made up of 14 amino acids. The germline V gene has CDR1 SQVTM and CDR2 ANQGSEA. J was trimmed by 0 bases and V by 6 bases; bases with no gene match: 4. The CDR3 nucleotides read TGCAGCGTCCTCGGGACAGGGGGCTCCTACGAGCAGTACTTC. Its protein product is CSVLGTGGSYEQYF.

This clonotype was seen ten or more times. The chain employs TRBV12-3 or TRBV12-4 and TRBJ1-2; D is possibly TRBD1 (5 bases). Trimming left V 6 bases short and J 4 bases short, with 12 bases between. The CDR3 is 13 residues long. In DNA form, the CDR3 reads TGTGCCAGCAGCCTGACAGTAAGCTATGGCTACACCTTC. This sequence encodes CASSLTVSYGYTF.

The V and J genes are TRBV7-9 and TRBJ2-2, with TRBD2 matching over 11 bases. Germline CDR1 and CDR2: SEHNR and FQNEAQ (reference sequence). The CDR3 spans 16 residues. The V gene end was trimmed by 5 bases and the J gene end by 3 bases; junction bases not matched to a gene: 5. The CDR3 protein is CASSATSGSDTGELFF. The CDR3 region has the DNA TGTGCCAGCAGCGCCACTAGCGGGAGCGACACCGGGGAGCTGTTTTTT. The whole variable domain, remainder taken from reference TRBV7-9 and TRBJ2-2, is DTGVSQNPRHKITKRGQNVTFRCDPISEHNRLYWYRQTLGQGPEFLTYFQNEAQLEKSRLLSDRFSAERPKGSFSTLEIQRTEQGDSAMYLCASSATSGSDTGELFFGEGSRLTVL.

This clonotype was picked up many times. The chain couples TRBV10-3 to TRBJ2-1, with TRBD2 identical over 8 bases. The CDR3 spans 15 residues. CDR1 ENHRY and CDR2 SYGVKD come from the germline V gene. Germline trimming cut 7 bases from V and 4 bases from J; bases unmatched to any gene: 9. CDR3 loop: CAIKGAGDGYNEQFF. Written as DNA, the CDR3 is TGTGCCATCAAAGGAGCGGGAGATGGATACAATGAGCAGTTCTTC.

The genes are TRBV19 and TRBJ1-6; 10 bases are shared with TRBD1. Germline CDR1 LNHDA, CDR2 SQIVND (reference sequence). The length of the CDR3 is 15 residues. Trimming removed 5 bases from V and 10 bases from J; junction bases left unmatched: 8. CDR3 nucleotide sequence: TGTGCCAGTAGTGCCTGGACAGGGGGGTCATCACCCCTCCACTTT. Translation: CASSAWTGGSSPLHF. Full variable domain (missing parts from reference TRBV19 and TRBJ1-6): DGGITQSPKYLFRKEGQNVTLSCEQNLNHDAMYWYRQDPGQGLRLIYYSQIVNDFQKGDIAEGYSVSREKKESFPLTVTSAQKNPTAFYLCASSAWTGGSSPLHFGNGTRLTVT.

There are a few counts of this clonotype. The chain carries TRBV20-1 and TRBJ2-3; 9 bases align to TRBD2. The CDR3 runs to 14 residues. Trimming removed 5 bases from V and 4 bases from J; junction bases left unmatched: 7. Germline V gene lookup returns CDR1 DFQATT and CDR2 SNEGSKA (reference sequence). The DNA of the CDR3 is TGCAGTGCTGAGGGACTAGCCTCCCCAGATACGCAGTATTTT. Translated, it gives CSAEGLASPDTQYF.

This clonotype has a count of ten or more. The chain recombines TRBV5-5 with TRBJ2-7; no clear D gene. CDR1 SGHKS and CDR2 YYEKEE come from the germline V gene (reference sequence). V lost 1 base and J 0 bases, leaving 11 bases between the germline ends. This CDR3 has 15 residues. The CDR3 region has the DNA TGTGCCAGCAGCTTGATGACGGTAAGCTCCTACGAGCAGTACTTC. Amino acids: CASSLMTVSSYEQYF. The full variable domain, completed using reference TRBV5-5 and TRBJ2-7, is DAGVTQSPTHLIKTRGQQVTLRCSPISGHKSVSWYQQVLGQGPQFIFQYYEKEERGRGNFPDRFSARQFPNYSSELNVNALLLGDSALYLCASSLMTVSSYEQYFGPGTRLTVT.

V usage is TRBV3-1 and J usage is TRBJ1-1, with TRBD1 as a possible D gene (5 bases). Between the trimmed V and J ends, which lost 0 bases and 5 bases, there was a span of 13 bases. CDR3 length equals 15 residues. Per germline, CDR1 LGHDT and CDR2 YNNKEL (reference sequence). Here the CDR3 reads CASSQDPGRGTEAFF. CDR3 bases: TGTGCCAGCAGCCAAGATCCAGGGCGCGGAACTGAAGCTTTCTTT.

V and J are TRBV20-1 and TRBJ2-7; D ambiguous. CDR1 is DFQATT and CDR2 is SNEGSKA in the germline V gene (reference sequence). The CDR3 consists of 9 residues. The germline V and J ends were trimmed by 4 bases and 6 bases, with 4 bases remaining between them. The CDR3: CSATGEQYF. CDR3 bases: TGCAGTGCTACAGGCGAGCAGTACTTC.

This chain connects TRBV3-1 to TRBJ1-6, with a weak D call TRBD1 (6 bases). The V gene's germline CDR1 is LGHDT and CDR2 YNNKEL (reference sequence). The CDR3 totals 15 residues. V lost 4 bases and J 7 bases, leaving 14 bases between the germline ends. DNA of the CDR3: TGTGCCAGCAGCCCGCTGGCGGGGGCGAATTCACCCCTCCACTTT. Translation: CASSPLAGANSPLHF.

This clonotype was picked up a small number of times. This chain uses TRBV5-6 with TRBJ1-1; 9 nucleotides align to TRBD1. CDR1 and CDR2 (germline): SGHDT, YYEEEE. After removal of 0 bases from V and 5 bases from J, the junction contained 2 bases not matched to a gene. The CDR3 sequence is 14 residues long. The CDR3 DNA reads TGTGCCAGCAGCTTGGACAGGGGGCTGACTGAAGCTTTCTTT. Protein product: CASSLDRGLTEAFF.